These 30 T cell receptor beta chains originate from one sample sequenced in a study of blood T cell repertoires in COVID-19. Assay used: immunoSEQ multiplex PCR; TCRdb lists only in-frame clones, some missing. Among 40,000 to 50,000 clones listed, about nine tenths were seen once. Sequencing was done on a sample of peripheral blood. The receptors stem from a man in his 70s with acute or convalescent COVID-19.

V gene TRBV5-1 combines with J gene TRBJ2-3, with 8 bases that match TRBD1. With V trimmed by 7 bases and J by 3 bases, 7 bases remained unmatched. CDR1 SGHRS and CDR2 YFSETQ come from the germline V gene. This CDR3 spans 14 amino acids. The CDR3 region is CASRQGQVTDTQYF. CDR3 DNA: TGCGCCAGCCGCCAGGGACAGGTGACAGATACGCAGTATTTT. The full variable domain, with the rest looked up from reference TRBV5-1 and TRBJ2-3, is KAGVTQTPRYLIKTRGQQVTLSCSPISGHRSVSWYQQTPGQGLQFLFEYFSETQRNKGNFPGRFSGRQFSNSRSEMNVSTLELGDSALYLCASRQGQVTDTQYFGPGTRLTVL.

The chain is built from TRBV29-1 and TRBJ2-5; D is unresolved. The ends were cut back, 4 bases at V and 7 bases at J, with 13 bases in the middle. The germline gives CDR1 SQVTM, CDR2 ANQGSEA. CDR3 length equals 12 residues. The CDR3 protein is CSVGIGVRTQYF. As DNA, the CDR3 is TGCAGCGTTGGTATTGGAGTGAGGACCCAGTACTTC.

This chain uses TRBV30 with TRBJ1-4, with 8 bases lining up with TRBD1. J gave up 7 bases and V 8 bases, and 6 bases lay outside the gene matches. Germline V gene data show CDR1 as GTSNPN and CDR2 as SVGIG (reference sequence). The CDR3 loop spans 12 amino acids. For the CDR3, the DNA is TGTGCCGGTCAGGGGGCTGGTGAAAAACTGTTTTTT. This gives the protein CAGQGAGEKLFF.

The chain links TRBV9 to TRBJ1-2; TRBD1 matches 11 bases. V shed 2 bases, J shed 7 bases, and the junction held 10 bases outside the gene matches. CDR1 is SGDLS, CDR2 YYNGEE, per germline. This CDR3 comprises 16 residues. CDR3 DNA sequence: TGTGCCAGCAGCGTCCAAAGTGAGGACAGGGGGCTTGGCTACACCTTC. It specifies CASSVQSEDRGLGYTF.

This clone was counted between two and nine times. An end of the junction does not agree with germline; a read error may underlie this. This chain connects TRBV15 to TRBJ1-4, with D maybe TRBD1 (6 bases). The CDR3 covers 15 residues. Looked up from germline, CDR1 is LNHNV and CDR2 is YYDKDF (reference sequence). The DNA of the CDR3 is TGTGCCACCAGCAGAGATCCCACAGGGAATGGAAAACTGTTTTTT. It encodes CATSRDPTGNGKLFF.

The chain's CDR3 is CASSQDLQGQGATNEKLFF. Here the CDR3 DNA reads TGTGCCAGCAGCCAAGATCTCCAGGGACAGGGAGCAACTAATGAAAAACTGTTTTTT. The rearrangement uses TRBV4-2 and TRBJ1-4; TRBD1 matches 9 bases. Germline-derived CDR1 and CDR2 are LGHNA and YNFKEQ. The CDR3 spans 19 residues. Trimming took 0 bases from V and 0 from J; bases not matched to a gene: 8.

This clone was observed a few times. The chain combines TRBV6-4 with TRBJ2-1; 8 bases map to TRBD2. Germline loops: CDR1 MRHNA, CDR2 SNTAGT. CDR3 length: 15 amino acids. V lost 2 bases and J lost 4; bases outside the gene matches: 4. The CDR3 is CASSDGSSGYNEQFF. In DNA, the CDR3 is TGTGCCAGCAGTGACGGCTCTAGCGGGTACAATGAGCAGTTCTTC.

This chain joins TRBV7-3 and TRBJ2-3; TRBD1 aligns across 8 bases. CDR3 size: 17 residues. The germline gives CDR1 SGHTA, CDR2 FQGTGA. J gave up 3 bases and V 1 base, and 9 bases lay outside the gene matches. The CDR3 spells CASSLIGGQGRTDTQYF. The CDR3 DNA is TGTGCCAGCAGCTTAATAGGAGGACAGGGACGGACAGATACGCAGTATTTT.

Written as DNA, the CDR3 is TGCGCCAGCAGCCAAAATCCCCTCGGACAGGGCGTCTACGAGCAGTACTTC. This encodes CASSQNPLGQGVYEQYF. This chain connects TRBV4-3 to TRBJ2-7; 8 nucleotides line up with TRBD1. The ends lost 2 bases at V and 3 bases at J; junction bases unmatched: 12. The germline CDR1 and CDR2 sequences are LGHNA and YSLEER. The CDR3 contains 17 residues.

The chain links TRBV4-1 to TRBJ1-2; a weak D match, TRBD1 (6 bases). CDR1 is MGHRA, CDR2 YSYEKL, per germline. Trimming stripped 2 bases from V and 4 bases from J, with 20 bases between. This CDR3 contains 17 residues. The CDR3 sequence: CASSQTFVAGAGYGYTF. The CDR3 bases are TGCGCCAGCAGCCAAACTTTTGTCGCGGGGGCTGGCTATGGCTACACCTTC.

The gene calls are TRBV6-5 and TRBJ2-5, with 10 nucleotides matching TRBD2. The CDR3 extends over 15 amino acids. V was clipped by 1 base and J by 5 bases; unmatched bases: 4. The germline V gene encodes CDR1 MNHEY and CDR2 SVGAGI. The CDR3 DNA reads TGTGCCAGCAGTTACTTAGCGGGGGGTACGGAGACCCAGTACTTC. Amino acids: CASSYLAGGTETQYF.

The J gene is TRBJ2-5, the V gene TRBV11-2; tentative D call: TRBD1 (5 bases). Germline-derived CDR1 and CDR2 are SGHAT and FQNNGV. Trimming removed 6 bases at V and 3 bases at J, with 11 bases between. This CDR3 has 13 residues. CDR3 sequence reads: CASRRQIKETQYF. The CDR3 DNA is TGTGCCAGCAGACGACAGATTAAAGAGACCCAGTACTTC.

This chain joins TRBV5-8 and TRBJ1-4, with D possibly being TRBD1 (5 bases). Per the germline V gene, CDR1 is SGHTS and CDR2 is YDEGEE. V lost 0 bases, J lost 6 bases, and 12 bases lay in between. There are 15 residues in the CDR3. CDR3 DNA: TGTGCCAGCAGCTTGGGATGGATGACAGATGAAAAACTGTTTTTT. Translating it yields CASSLGWMTDEKLFF.

This sequence joins TRBV25-1 and TRBJ1-3; a weak D match, TRBD1 (5 bases). Trimming cost V 4 bases and J 4 bases, with 11 bases left between them. Per germline, CDR1 MGHDK and CDR2 SYGVNS. The CDR3 is made up of 14 amino acids. CDR3 nucleotides: TGTGCCAGCAGTGCGACAGCGCAAGGAAACACCATATATTTT. Encoded protein: CASSATAQGNTIYF.

This chain links TRBV7-2 with TRBJ2-1; TRBD2 matches at 12 bases. The junction had 7 bases not matched to a gene; V was cut back by 5 bases and J by 8 bases. Germline V CDR1 and CDR2: SGHTA, FQGNSA. The CDR3 is made up of 15 amino acids. The CDR3 region is CASSPGTSGWYEQFF. The DNA for the CDR3 is TGTGCCAGCAGCCCCGGGACTAGCGGGTGGTATGAGCAGTTCTTC. The full variable domain, in which reference TRBV7-2 and TRBJ2-1 provide the parts outside the CDR3, is GAGVSQSPSNKVTEKGKDVELRCDPISGHTALYWYRQSLGQGLEFLIYFQGNSAPDKSGLPSDRFSAERTGGSVSTLTIQRTQQEDSAVYLCASSPGTSGWYEQFFGPGTRLTVL.

The rearrangement uses TRBV6-6 and TRBJ2-7; D is ambiguous. The V end lost 6 bases, the J end lost 6 bases, and 12 bases lay between the germline ends. Germline CDR1 MNHNY, CDR2 SVGAGI (reference sequence). CDR3 length: 12 amino acids. The DNA of the CDR3 is TGTGCCAGCAGCCCCCAGGTATCCGAGCAGTACTTC. It yields the protein CASSPQVSEQYF.

The chain combines TRBV10-3 with TRBJ2-7, with 15 bases matching TRBD2. V dropped 3 bases and J dropped 4; count of bases not matched to a gene: 4. The CDR3 has 16 amino acids. CDR1 is ENHRY and CDR2 is SYGVKD in the germline V gene. The DNA of the CDR3 is TGTGCCATCAGTGAAGGGACTAGCGGGGGGACTTACGAGCAGTACTTC. Translated: CAISEGTSGGTYEQYF.

The chain recombines TRBV7-3 with TRBJ2-2; D perhaps matches TRBD2 (7 bases). V gave up 2 bases and J gave up 4 bases, with 11 bases separating them. In germline, CDR1 is SGHTA, CDR2 FQGTGA. CDR3 length: 15 amino acids. CDR3 residues: CASSLSGGPTGELFF. The CDR3 DNA reads TGTGCCAGCAGCTTATCGGGGGGCCCCACCGGGGAGCTGTTTTTT. Variable domain in full (rest from reference TRBV7-3 and TRBJ2-2): GAGVSQTPSNKVTEKGKYVELRCDPISGHTALYWYRQSLGQGPEFLIYFQGTGAADDSGLPNDRFFAVRPEGSVSTLKIQRTERGDSAVYLCASSLSGGPTGELFFGEGSRLTVL.

The chain employs TRBV19 and TRBJ1-1, with D maybe TRBD1 (6 bases). V was trimmed by 3 bases and J by 4 bases, leaving 9 bases between them. The CDR3 has 13 residues. Per germline, CDR1 LNHDA and CDR2 SQIVND (reference sequence). The CDR3 bases are TGTGCCAGTAGTATGTTAGGGGGCACTGAAGCTTTCTTT. Translation: CASSMLGGTEAFF.

The rearrangement uses TRBV15 and TRBJ2-7; TRBD1 matches at 8 bases. This CDR3 has 15 amino acids. V shed 9 bases and J 6 bases; nucleotides not matched to a gene: 16. In germline, CDR1 is LNHNV, CDR2 YYDKDF (reference sequence). This CDR3 reads CATTPTGGRGGEQYF. CDR3 bases: TGTGCCACTACACCTACAGGGGGAAGGGGTGGCGAGCAGTACTTC. Full variable domain (outside the CDR3, taken from reference TRBV15 and TRBJ2-7): DAMVIQNPRYQVTQFGKPVTLSCSQTLNHNVMYWYQQKSSQAPKLLFHYYDKDFNNEADTPDNFQSRRPNTSFCFLDIRSPGLGDTAMYLCATTPTGGRGGEQYFGPGTRLTVT.

CDR3 nucleotides: TGTGCCAGTTCGGACAGGGCCGGTGAAAAACTGTTTTTT. Protein product: CASSDRAGEKLFF. The chain employs TRBV19 and TRBJ1-4, with 8 bases matching TRBD1. Germline V gene data show CDR1 as LNHDA and CDR2 as SQIVND (reference sequence). Losses at the gene ends were 8 bases for V and 7 bases for J; bases not matched to a gene: 6. This CDR3 comprises 13 residues.

The rearrangement uses TRBV11-2 and TRBJ2-3, with TRBD2 identical over 13 bases. V shed 4 bases, J shed 6 bases, and the junction held 10 bases outside the gene matches. Germline CDR1 is SGHAT and CDR2 is FQNNGV. The CDR3 has 17 residues. The CDR3 DNA reads TGTGCCAGCAGCTCCCGGACTAGCGGGGGCTCTGGGGATACGCAGTATTTT. As protein: CASSSRTSGGSGDTQYF.

The chain uses TRBV7-8 and TRBJ2-1; TRBD1 agrees at 9 bases. V trimming: 5 bases; J trimming: 3 bases; junction bases outside the gene matches: 8. Per germline, CDR1 SGHVS and CDR2 FQNEAQ. This CDR3 spans 16 amino acids. This chain's CDR3 is CASSEGQGWGYNEQFF. The CDR3, as DNA: TGTGCCAGCAGCGAGGGACAGGGATGGGGCTACAATGAGCAGTTCTTC.

The chain uses TRBV18 and TRBJ2-7, with 7 bases fitting TRBD2. Per germline, CDR1 KGHSH and CDR2 LQKENI. There are 15 residues in the CDR3. Unmatched junction bases numbered 5, after V lost 3 bases and J lost 0 bases. CDR3 sequence: CASSPGGVLSYEQYF. The CDR3 bases are TGTGCCAGCTCACCGGGGGGGGTCCTCTCCTACGAGCAGTACTTC. The full variable domain, in which reference TRBV18 and TRBJ2-7 provide the parts outside the CDR3, is NAGVMQNPRHLVRRRGQEARLRCSPMKGHSHVYWYRQLPEEGLKFMVYLQKENIIDESGMPKERFSAEFPKEGPSILRIQQVVRGDSAAYFCASSPGGVLSYEQYFGPGTRLTVT.

The chain combines TRBV29-1 with TRBJ1-1; D possibly corresponds to TRBD1 (6 bases). V was clipped by 5 bases and J by 1 base, with 11 bases between them. The CDR3 is made up of 13 amino acids. CDR1 and CDR2 (germline): SQVTM, ANQGSEA. The CDR3 nucleotides are TGCAGCGTTCACTTACAGGGGAACACTGAAGCTTTCTTT. Amino acids: CSVHLQGNTEAFF.

The V and J genes are TRBV4-3 and TRBJ1-3; D gene uncertain. Germline CDR1 reads LGHNA; CDR2 reads YSLEER. The CDR3 totals 14 residues. With 1 base removed from V and 1 base from J, the gap between germline ends came to 5 bases. The CDR3 reads CASSQVRSGNTIYF. As DNA, the CDR3 is TGCGCCAGCAGCCAAGTTAGATCTGGAAACACCATATATTTT.

The V call is TRBV11-2, the J call TRBJ1-2; D unclear. Germline CDR1 and CDR2: SGHAT and FQNNGV. V was cut by 0 bases and J by 2 bases, with 4 bases left in between. This CDR3 is built from 13 residues. Written as DNA, the CDR3 is TGTGCCAGCAGCTTAGACAGGAACTATGGCTACACCTTC. Its translation is CASSLDRNYGYTF. Combining the CDR3 with reference TRBV11-2 and TRBJ1-2 gives the whole variable domain EAGVAQSPRYKIIEKRQSVAFWCNPISGHATLYWYQQILGQGPKLLIQFQNNGVVDDSQLPKDRFSAERLKGVDSTLKIQPAKLEDSAVYLCASSLDRNYGYTFGSGTRLTVV.

This clone was recorded once. The chain uses TRBV5-1 and TRBJ1-4; 7 nucleotides agree with TRBD1. CDR1 is SGHRS, CDR2 YFSETQ, per germline. The ends lost 4 bases at V and 0 bases at J; junction bases unmatched: 9. CDR3 length: 17 residues. The DNA of the CDR3 is TGCGCCAGCAGCCCGGGGACAGCCTATACAACTAATGAAAAACTGTTTTTT. Encoded protein: CASSPGTAYTTNEKLFF.

This chain joins TRBV28 and TRBJ1-5, with 7 bases aligning to TRBD1. Germline CDR1 MDHEN, CDR2 SYDVKM. V dropped 5 bases and J dropped 2; count of bases not matched to a gene: 9. This CDR3 spans 16 amino acids. CDR3 in DNA: TGTGCCAGCAGTCTCCCAGGGGGTGCAGGCAATCAGCCCCAGCATTTT. Residues: CASSLPGGAGNQPQHF.

The chain couples TRBV18 to TRBJ1-2; weak D call: TRBD1 (6 bases). The CDR3 is made up of 11 amino acids. Germline loops: CDR1 KGHSH, CDR2 LQKENI. Trimming took off 9 bases at V and 2 bases at J, with 7 bases between the two ends. The CDR3 region is CASGQNYGYTF. The CDR3 bases are TGTGCCAGTGGACAGAACTATGGCTACACCTTC.